This paragraph covers one T cell receptor beta chain sequence. Its antigen is not known. V was shortened by 10 bases and J by 2 bases, with 8 bases between the two germline ends. Germline CDR1 and CDR2: SEHNR and FQNEAQ (reference sequence). The CDR3 consists of 11 residues. The entry originates in a study of cytomegalovirus exposure and HLA in healthy donors. Whole-study findings and limits: One cluster of highly shared sequence variants probably arose as a sequencing artifact. In a later analysis, HLA-associated TCR beta chains were more clonally expanded than equally common others. The only immune exposure information that was available was CMV serostatus.

It was with 60 Vbeta and 13 Jbeta primers that the PCR ran. Measured with immunoSEQ multiplex PCR; TCRdb has only the in-frame clones, and not every one. Found here are about 150,000 clones, approximately 83% of them singletons; the top ten hold roughly 1.6%. Healthy bone marrow donors made up the cohort. The V call is TRBV7-9, the J call TRBJ1-2; no clear D. The receptor's source is a woman aged 40 to 49 in good health and CMV-seronegative. Sequenced sample: PBMCs. CDR3 nucleotide sequence: TGTGCCATGCCCGGGAACTATGGCTACACCTTC. Translating it yields CAMPGNYGYTF.